The 3 T cell receptor beta chains below all came from one sample that was sequenced in a study of low-dose radiotherapy and immunotherapy resistance in tumors. The time point: before trial treatment. TCR amplification used roughly 18 PCR cycles, a constant-region primer and a V-primer adapter. Each CDR3 protein is one row after TCRdb ran MiXCR on the reads. The sample records fewer than 60,000 distinct CDR3 sequences, 12% being singletons. This material consisted of PBMCs, taken before treatment. The source is a female donor with ovarian cancer.

Details on this clonotype: This likely stems from a read error, as it lies one base from a far larger clone. V and J are TRBV5-1 and TRBJ2-4, with D possibly TRBD1 on 5 matching bases. Trimming shortened V by 0 bases and J by 13 bases, and 14 bases separated the two germline ends. Germline CDR1 is SGHRS and CDR2 is YFSETQ. The length of the CDR3 is 13 residues. In DNA, the CDR3 is TGCGCCAGCAGCTTGGGGGGCTTCAATGAGCAGTACTTC. Protein sequence: CASSLGGFNEQYF.

This clonotype occurred many times. This chain links TRBV5-4 with TRBJ2-1, with 10 bases aligning to TRBD1. This CDR3 is 15 amino acids long. The trim removed 5 bases at V and 7 bases at J, leaving 9 bases unmatched. Per the germline V gene, CDR1 is SGHNT and CDR2 is YYREEE (reference sequence). CDR3 in amino acids: CASRVDTDRGNEQFF. The CDR3 region has the DNA TGTGCCAGCAGAGTAGATACGGACAGGGGGAATGAGCAGTTCTTC.

Many counts were recorded for this clonotype. The rearrangement joins TRBV2 to TRBJ1-1, with 7 nucleotides matching TRBD1. The CDR3 consists of 13 residues. Germline trimming cut 6 bases from V and 5 bases from J; bases unmatched to any gene: 6. Germline-derived CDR1 and CDR2 are SNHLY and FYNNEI. The CDR3: CASRQTGPTEAFF. The CDR3 nucleotides read TGTGCCAGCAGGCAGACAGGGCCGACTGAAGCTTTCTTT. Using reference TRBV2 and TRBJ1-1 for the parts outside the CDR3, the full variable domain is EPEVTQTPSHQVTQMGQEVILRCVPISNHLYFYWYRQILGQKVEFLVSFYNNEISEKSEIFDDQFSVERPDGSNFTLKIRSTKLEDSAMYFCASRQTGPTEAFFGQGTRLTVV.